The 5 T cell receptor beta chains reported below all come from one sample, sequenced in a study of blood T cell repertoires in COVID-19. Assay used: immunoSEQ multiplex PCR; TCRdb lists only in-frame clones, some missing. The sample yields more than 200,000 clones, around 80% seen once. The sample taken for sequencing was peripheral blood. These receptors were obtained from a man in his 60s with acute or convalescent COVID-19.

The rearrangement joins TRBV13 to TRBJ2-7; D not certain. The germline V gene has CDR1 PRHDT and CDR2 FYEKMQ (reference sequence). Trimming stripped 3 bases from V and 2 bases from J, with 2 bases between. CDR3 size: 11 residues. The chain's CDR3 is CASSFTYEQYF. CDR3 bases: TGTGCCAGCAGCTTTACCTACGAGCAGTACTTC.

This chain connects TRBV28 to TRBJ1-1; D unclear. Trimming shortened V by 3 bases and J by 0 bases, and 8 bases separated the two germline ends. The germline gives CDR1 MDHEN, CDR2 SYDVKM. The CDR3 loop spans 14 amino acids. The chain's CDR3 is CASSLARLNTEAFF. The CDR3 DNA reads TGTGCCAGCAGTTTGGCCAGGCTGAACACTGAAGCTTTCTTT.

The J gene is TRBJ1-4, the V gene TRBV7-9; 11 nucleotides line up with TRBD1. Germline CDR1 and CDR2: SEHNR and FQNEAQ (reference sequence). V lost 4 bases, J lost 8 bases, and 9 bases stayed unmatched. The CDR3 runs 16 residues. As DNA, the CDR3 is TGTGCCAGCAGCTCCGGGGGGACAGGGGGAAGAGAAAAACTGTTTTTT. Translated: CASSSGGTGGREKLFF.

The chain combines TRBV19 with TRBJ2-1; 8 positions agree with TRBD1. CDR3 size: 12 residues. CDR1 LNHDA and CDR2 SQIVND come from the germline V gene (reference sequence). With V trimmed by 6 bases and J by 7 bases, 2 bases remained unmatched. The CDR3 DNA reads TGTGCCAGTAGCCGACAGGGGAATGAGCAGTTCTTC. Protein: CASSRQGNEQFF. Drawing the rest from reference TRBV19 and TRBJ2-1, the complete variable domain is DGGITQSPKYLFRKEGQNVTLSCEQNLNHDAMYWYRQDPGQGLRLIYYSQIVNDFQKGDIAEGYSVSREKKESFPLTVTSAQKNPTAFYLCASSRQGNEQFFGPGTRLTVL.

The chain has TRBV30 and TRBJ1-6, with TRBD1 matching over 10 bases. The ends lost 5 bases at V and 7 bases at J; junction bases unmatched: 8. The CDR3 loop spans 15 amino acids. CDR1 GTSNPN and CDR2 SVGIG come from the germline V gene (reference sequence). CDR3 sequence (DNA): TGTGCCTGGTCGGTTGGGGACAGGGGAAATTCACCCCTCCACTTT. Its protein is CAWSVGDRGNSPLHF.